This T cell receptor (beta chain) was captured by sequencing in a study of blood T cell repertoires in COVID-19. Study background: COVID-19 samples from acute and convalescent phases originated in the United States, Italy and Spain. PBMCs, B-cell-depleted T cells, or T cells provided the cDNA or gDNA that made up the material.

Original processing methods: Nucleated cell number was recorded as an estimate derived from reference gene primer amplification. TCRdb's copy holds only in-frame clones and misses some; the assay was immunoSEQ multiplex PCR. V and J calls and clone size are as listed in that table; D and trimming were resolved from the DNA. The sample has roughly 13,000 clones, roughly 87% seen once. Germline V lookup: CDR1 LGHNA, CDR2 YNFKEQ. This CDR3 region has 17 residues. The V gene end was trimmed by 1 base and the J gene end by 0 bases; junction bases not matched to a gene: 2. The chain couples TRBV4-2 to TRBJ2-5; 13 nucleotides line up with TRBD2. The sample was peripheral blood. This sequence originates from a human donor in a cohort sampled during active COVID-19. The CDR3 loop is CASSQVGLAGHQETQYF. CDR3 sequence (DNA): TGTGCCAGCAGCCAAGTGGGACTAGCGGGACACCAAGAGACCCAGTACTTC.